Below, 9 T cell receptor beta chains from the same sample are listed, as sequenced in a study of blood T cell repertoires in COVID-19. Sequencing used immunoSEQ multiplex PCR; TCRdb keeps in-frame clones, though not all of them. Here the sample spans 70,000 or so clones, roughly 89% being singletons. Sequencing was done on a sample of peripheral blood. Every receptor here comes from a woman at least 80 years old with acute or convalescent COVID-19.

The chain uses TRBV10-3 and TRBJ1-1; D is possibly TRBD1 (6 bases). V lost 2 bases and J lost 1, with 8 bases in between. The CDR3 is 14 amino acids. CDR1 is ENHRY and CDR2 is SYGVKD in the germline V gene. The CDR3 DNA follows: TGTGCCATCAGTGAGACAGGGTGGAACACTGAAGCTTTCTTT. It translates to CAISETGWNTEAFF.

There are a few counts of this clone. The genes are TRBV5-6 and TRBJ2-7, with D possibly matching TRBD2 (6 bases). V was cut by 6 bases and J by 0 bases, with 13 bases left in between. In germline, CDR1 is SGHDT, CDR2 YYEEEE. This CDR3 region has 14 residues. CDR3 bases: TGTGCCAGCACTATGGGACTTAGCTCCTACGAGCAGTACTTC. Its protein product is CASTMGLSSYEQYF.

The chain has TRBV15 and TRBJ1-5; D unclear. V was shortened by 0 bases and J by 4 bases, with 13 bases between the two germline ends. The germline CDR1 and CDR2 sequences are LNHNV and YYDKDF (reference sequence). The CDR3 totals 16 residues. CDR3 in amino acids: CATSREGLARNQPQHF. Here the CDR3 DNA reads TGTGCCACCAGCAGAGAGGGCCTTGCCCGTAATCAGCCCCAGCATTTT.

The rearrangement uses TRBV5-6 and TRBJ1-2; 7 bases agree with TRBD1. Germline CDR1 reads SGHDT; CDR2 reads YYEEEE. Trimming cost V 4 bases and J 6 bases; bases outside gene matches: 6. The CDR3 has 13 amino acids. As DNA, the CDR3 is TGTGCCAGCAGCCCTGACAGGGTTCATGGCTACACCTTC. Encoded protein: CASSPDRVHGYTF.

This sequence joins TRBV5-1 and TRBJ2-1; 7 nucleotides line up with TRBD1. V was clipped by 0 bases and J by 5 bases; unmatched bases: 5. CDR1 is SGHRS and CDR2 is YFSETQ in the germline V gene. The CDR3 has 15 amino acids. The CDR3 loop is CASSLGQGDNNEQFF. CDR3 in DNA: TGCGCCAGCAGCTTGGGACAGGGAGATAACAATGAGCAGTTCTTC. Full variable domain (rest looked up from reference TRBV5-1 and TRBJ2-1): KAGVTQTPRYLIKTRGQQVTLSCSPISGHRSVSWYQQTPGQGLQFLFEYFSETQRNKGNFPGRFSGRQFSNSRSEMNVSTLELGDSALYLCASSLGQGDNNEQFFGPGTRLTVL.

This chain uses TRBV6-5 with TRBJ1-4; maybe TRBD1 (6 bases). V shed 0 bases and J shed 7 bases, with 9 bases lying between them. There are 14 residues in the CDR3. Germline-derived CDR1 and CDR2 are MNHEY and SVGAGI. The CDR3 DNA reads TGTGCCAGCAGTTACTCGGCAGGGGTTGAAAAACTGTTTTTT. Translated, it gives CASSYSAGVEKLFF.

V usage is TRBV13 and J usage is TRBJ1-2; 8 bases are shared with TRBD1. There are 15 residues in the CDR3. Losses at the gene ends were 5 bases for V and 8 bases for J; bases not matched to a gene: 13. Looked up from germline, CDR1 is PRHDT and CDR2 is FYEKMQ (reference sequence). CDR3 nucleotides: TGTGCCAGCAGCCGGTTTGGACAGGGAAAGGTCGGCTACACCTTC. This encodes CASSRFGQGKVGYTF.

V gene TRBV4-1 combines with J gene TRBJ2-1; D is possibly TRBD2 (5 bases). Trimming removed 0 bases from V and 3 bases from J, with 9 bases in between. In germline, CDR1 is MGHRA, CDR2 YSYEKL. This CDR3 is 15 amino acids long. In DNA form, the CDR3 reads TGCGCCAGCAGCCAAGATCCGGGGATCTACAATGAGCAGTTCTTC. Residues: CASSQDPGIYNEQFF.

The chain carries TRBV27 and TRBJ2-1, with 8 nucleotides matching TRBD2. The V gene's germline CDR1 is MNHEY and CDR2 SMNVEV (reference sequence). This CDR3 has 16 amino acids. Losses at the gene ends were 5 bases for V and 4 bases for J; bases not matched to a gene: 10. CDR3 sequence reads: CASSRAPGLGYNEQFF. The CDR3 region has the DNA TGTGCCAGCAGTCGCGCACCGGGACTAGGATACAATGAGCAGTTCTTC.